At least ten counts were recorded for the clone carrying this T cell receptor (beta chain). Its target is not known. This CDR3 is built from 12 residues. The germline CDR1 and CDR2 sequences are SGHTA and FQGNSA. V lost 5 bases, J lost 8 bases, and 10 bases lay in between. This entry belongs to a study of human T cells and chemical hapten exposure. Overall study: On approximately 2 cm by approximately 2 cm of upper inner arm skin, sensitization was performed with 2% DPC. The study traced per-sample TCR yield variation mainly to small differences in pooled library volumes.

TCRdb processed the RACE reads anew with MiXCR; each CDR3 protein has one entry. The table includes about 360,000 distinct CDR3 sequences, roughly 4.8% detected once. Time point denoted: patch test 1, 2 weeks after DPC sensitization. This sample's treatment: therapeutic diphenylcyclopropenone sensitization with weekly scalp DPC. Suited to DPC and affected by alopecia, the donors ranged from 18 to 70 years old. Whole-study findings and limits: Because they had alopecia, donors may respond immunologically unlike healthy people.

This TCR was recovered from a woman between 50 and 59 years old with alopecia areata. Some clones in this sample may be carry-over from other donors' samples. The chain is built from TRBV7-2 and TRBJ2-4, with no clear D. The specimen was whole blood, collected in connection with sensitization to the hapten diphenylcyclopropenone (DPC). CDR3 nucleotides: TGTGCCAGCAGCCCAAAGTCGGACATTCAGTACTTC. As protein: CASSPKSDIQYF.